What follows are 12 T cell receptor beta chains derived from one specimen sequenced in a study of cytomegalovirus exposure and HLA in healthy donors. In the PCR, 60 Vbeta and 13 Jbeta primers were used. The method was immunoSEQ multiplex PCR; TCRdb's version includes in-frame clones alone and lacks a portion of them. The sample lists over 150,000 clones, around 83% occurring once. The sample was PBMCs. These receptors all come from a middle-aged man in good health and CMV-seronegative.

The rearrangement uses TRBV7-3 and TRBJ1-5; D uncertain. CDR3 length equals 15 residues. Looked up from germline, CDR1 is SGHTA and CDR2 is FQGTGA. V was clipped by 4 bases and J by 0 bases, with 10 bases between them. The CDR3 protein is CASSSSYSSNQPQHF. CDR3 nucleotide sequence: TGTGCCAGCAGCTCCAGTTACAGTAGCAATCAGCCCCAGCATTTT.

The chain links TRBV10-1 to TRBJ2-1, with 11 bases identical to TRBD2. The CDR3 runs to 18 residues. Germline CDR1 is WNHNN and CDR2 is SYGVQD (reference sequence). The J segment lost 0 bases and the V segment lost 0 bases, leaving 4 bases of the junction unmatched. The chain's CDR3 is CASSESSLAGGSYNEQFF. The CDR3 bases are TGCGCCAGCAGTGAGTCATCCCTAGCGGGAGGCTCCTACAATGAGCAGTTCTTC.

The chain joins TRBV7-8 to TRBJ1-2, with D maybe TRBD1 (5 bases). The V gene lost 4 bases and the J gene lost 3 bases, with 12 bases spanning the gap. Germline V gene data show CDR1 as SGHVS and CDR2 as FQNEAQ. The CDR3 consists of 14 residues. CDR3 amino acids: CASSSQVTYYGYTF. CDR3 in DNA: TGTGCCAGCAGCTCACAGGTGACTTACTATGGCTACACCTTC. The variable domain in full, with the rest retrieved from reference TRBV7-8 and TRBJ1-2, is GAGVSQSPRYKVAKRGQDVALRCDPISGHVSLFWYQQALGQGPEFLTYFQNEAQLDKSGLPSDRFFAERPEGSVSTLKIQRTQQEDSAVYLCASSSQVTYYGYTFGSGTRLTVV.

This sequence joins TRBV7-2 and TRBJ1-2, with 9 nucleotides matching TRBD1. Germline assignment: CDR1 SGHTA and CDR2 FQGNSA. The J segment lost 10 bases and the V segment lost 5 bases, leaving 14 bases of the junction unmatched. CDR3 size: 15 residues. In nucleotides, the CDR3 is TGTGCCAGCAGCCCACAACAGGGGGCGAGGGCTGACTACACCTTC. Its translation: CASSPQQGARADYTF.

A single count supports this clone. In nucleotides, the CDR3 is TGTGCCAGCATGGGGGCTGTGACTGAAGCTTTCTTT. It codes for CASMGAVTEAFF. The gene calls are TRBV6-1 and TRBJ1-1; TRBD1 might be the D (6 bases). The CDR3 has 12 residues. Germline CDR1 is MNHNS and CDR2 is SASEGT. Trimming pared 7 bases from V and 5 bases from J, leaving 11 bases between.

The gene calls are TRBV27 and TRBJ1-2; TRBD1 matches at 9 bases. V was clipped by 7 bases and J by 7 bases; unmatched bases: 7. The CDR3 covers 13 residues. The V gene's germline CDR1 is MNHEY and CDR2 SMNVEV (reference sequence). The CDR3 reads CASTSGTGIGYTF. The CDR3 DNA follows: TGTGCCAGCACTTCCGGGACAGGGATTGGCTACACCTTC.

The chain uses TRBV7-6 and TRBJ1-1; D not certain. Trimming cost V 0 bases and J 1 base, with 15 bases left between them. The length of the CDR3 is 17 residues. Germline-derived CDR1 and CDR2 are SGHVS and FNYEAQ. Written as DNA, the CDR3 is TGTGCCAGCAGCTTAGCAGGCACCAGCGGCTGGAACACTGAAGCTTTCTTT. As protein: CASSLAGTSGWNTEAFF. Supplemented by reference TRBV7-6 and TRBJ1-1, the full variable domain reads GAGVSQSPRYKVTKRGQDVALRCDPISGHVSLYWYRQALGQGPEFLTYFNYEAQQDKSGLPNDRFSAERPEGSISTLTIQRTEQRDSAMYRCASSLAGTSGWNTEAFFGQGTRLTVV.

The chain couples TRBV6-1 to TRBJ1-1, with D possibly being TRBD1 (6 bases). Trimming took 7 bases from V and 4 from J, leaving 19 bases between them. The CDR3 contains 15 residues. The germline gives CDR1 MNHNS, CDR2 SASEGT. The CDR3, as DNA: TGTGCCAGCACCTCAGCGGTGGGGGCTGGCACTGAAGCTTTCTTT. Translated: CASTSAVGAGTEAFF.

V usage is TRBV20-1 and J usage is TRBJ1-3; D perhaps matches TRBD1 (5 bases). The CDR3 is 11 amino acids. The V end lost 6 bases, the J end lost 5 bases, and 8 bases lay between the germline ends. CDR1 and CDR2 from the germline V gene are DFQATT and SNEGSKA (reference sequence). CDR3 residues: CSAQGRNTIYF. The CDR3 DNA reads TGCAGTGCGCAGGGAAGAAACACCATATATTTT.

The CDR3 protein is CASSPQEGGYTF. The CDR3 DNA is TGTGCCAGCTCCCCCCAGGAAGGTGGCTACACCTTC. This chain uses TRBV18 with TRBJ1-2; no reliable D call. Germline CDR1 and CDR2: KGHSH and LQKENI. The CDR3 covers 12 residues. The ends were cut back, 6 bases at V and 7 bases at J, with 12 bases in the middle.

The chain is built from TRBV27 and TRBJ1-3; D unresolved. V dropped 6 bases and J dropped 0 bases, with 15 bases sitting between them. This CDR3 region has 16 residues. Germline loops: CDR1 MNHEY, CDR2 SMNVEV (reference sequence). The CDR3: CASSLGPGISGNTIYF. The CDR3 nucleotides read TGTGCCAGCAGCTTAGGCCCGGGGATCTCTGGAAACACCATATATTTT.

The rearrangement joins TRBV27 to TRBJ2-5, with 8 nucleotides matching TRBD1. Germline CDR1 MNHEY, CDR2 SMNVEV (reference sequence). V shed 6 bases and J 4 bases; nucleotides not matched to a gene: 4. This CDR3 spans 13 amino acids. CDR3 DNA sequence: TGTGCCAGCAGCGGACAGGGTGGAGAGACCCAGTACTTC. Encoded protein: CASSGQGGETQYF.